This TCR beta chain is drawn from a study of T cells of healthy individuals. This clonotype occurred many times. TCRdb independently ran MiXCR on the 5' RACE reads; one entry per CDR3 protein. Of 41,000 or so distinct CDR3 sequences listed, about 4.5% are singletons. J was trimmed by 6 bases and V by 2 bases; bases with no gene match: 3. The CDR3 spans 15 residues. The germline V gene encodes CDR1 ENHRY and CDR2 SYGVKD. V and J are TRBV10-3 and TRBJ2-1, with 11 bases fitting TRBD2. This sequence originates from a human donor in good health. The CDR3 loop is CAISETSGGTNEQFF. The CDR3 DNA reads as TGTGCCATCAGTGAGACTAGCGGGGGTACCAATGAGCAGTTCTTC.